What follows are 10 T cell receptor beta chains derived from one specimen sequenced in a study of blood T cells in healthy people across ages. PCR was performed a second time for roughly 7 to 11 cycles using a sample-barcoded 5' primer and a J-beta primer mix. TCRdb called the 5' RACE reads again in MiXCR, with one record for every CDR3 protein. Of over a million distinct CDR3 sequences detected, 42% appear once; the ten largest clones hold 7% to 9%. The source material was blood. These receptors originate from a woman between 18 and 29 years old in good health.

The chain employs TRBV7-8 and TRBJ1-6; possibly TRBD1 for D (6 bases). In germline, CDR1 is SGHVS, CDR2 FQNEAQ. The V end lost 3 bases, the J end lost 0 bases, and 15 bases lay between the germline ends. The CDR3 runs to 18 residues. The CDR3 sequence is CASSLDTGQSSYNSPLHF. DNA of the CDR3: TGTGCCAGCAGCTTGGATACGGGACAAAGCTCCTATAATTCACCCCTCCACTTT.

This clonotype showed up many times. The V and J genes are TRBV20-1 and TRBJ1-1; TRBD1 aligns across 9 bases. This CDR3 is 14 amino acids long. CDR1 DFQATT and CDR2 SNEGSKA come from the germline V gene (reference sequence). V shed 5 bases, J shed 4 bases, and the junction held 8 bases outside the gene matches. The CDR3 sequence is CSAATGGGVTEAFF. The CDR3 DNA is TGCAGTGCTGCTACAGGGGGCGGGGTCACTGAAGCTTTCTTT.

The chain carries TRBV10-3 and TRBJ1-2; D possibly corresponds to TRBD1 (6 bases). Per germline, CDR1 ENHRY and CDR2 SYGVKD. This CDR3 spans 15 amino acids. The V end lost 3 bases, the J end lost 2 bases, and 13 bases lay between the germline ends. The CDR3 is CAISDPTGLNYGYTF. DNA for the CDR3: TGTGCCATCAGTGACCCCACAGGGTTAAACTATGGCTACACCTTC.

This clonotype appeared a few times. This chain links TRBV20-1 with TRBJ2-3, with D unresolved. Deletions cut 1 base from V and 1 base from J, with 6 bases between. Germline loops: CDR1 DFQATT, CDR2 SNEGSKA (reference sequence). The length of the CDR3 is 13 residues. The CDR3 spells CSARVQGTDTQYF. The DNA of the CDR3 is TGCAGTGCTAGAGTCCAGGGCACAGATACGCAGTATTTT.

This clonotype was recorded a few times. The chain joins TRBV20-1 to TRBJ2-5; D is possibly TRBD1 (6 bases). Germline V gene sequence: CDR1 DFQATT, CDR2 SNEGSKA (reference sequence). V gave up 7 bases and J gave up 5 bases, with 14 bases separating them. The CDR3 runs to 12 residues. This chain's CDR3 is CSGAPGVETQYF. The CDR3 coding sequence is TGCAGTGGGGCCCCAGGGGTTGAGACCCAGTACTTC.

This clonotype has only a few counts. This rearrangement joins TRBV7-8 to TRBJ2-7; 10 positions match TRBD1. The CDR3 loop spans 15 amino acids. The germline CDR1 and CDR2 sequences are SGHVS and FQNEAQ. V dropped 3 bases and J dropped 4; count of bases not matched to a gene: 6. The CDR3 region has the DNA TGTGCCAGCAGCTTTCCCGGACAGGGGGTATACGAGCAGTACTTC. It codes for CASSFPGQGVYEQYF.

J is TRBJ2-7 and V is TRBV2; D not certain. The length of the CDR3 is 13 residues. Germline V lookup: CDR1 SNHLY, CDR2 FYNNEI. V was clipped by 7 bases and J by 5 bases, with 15 bases between them. The CDR3 nucleotides read TGTGCCAGCAAGGACCTTCCCATCGACGAGCAGTACTTC. Its protein is CASKDLPIDEQYF.

This chain uses TRBV12-3 or TRBV12-4 with TRBJ2-1; 8 bases are shared with TRBD2. CDR3 length: 15 amino acids. The J segment lost 3 bases and the V segment lost 8 bases, leaving 9 bases of the junction unmatched. The CDR3 DNA follows: TGTGCCAGCGGAGCGGGGGCGAGCAACTACAATGAGCAGTTCTTC. Translation gives CASGAGASNYNEQFF.

The chain uses TRBV9 and TRBJ2-7; D is unclear. Germline V gene sequence: CDR1 SGDLS, CDR2 YYNGEE. V was trimmed by 3 bases and J by 2 bases, leaving 12 bases between them. The CDR3 covers 14 residues. This CDR3 is CASSAQTIPYEQYF. CDR3 DNA: TGTGCCAGCAGCGCGCAAACGATCCCCTACGAGCAGTACTTC.

This clonotype was seen a few times. The gene calls are TRBV6-5 and TRBJ1-2; D uncertain. This CDR3 has 13 amino acids. V gave up 5 bases and J gave up 5 bases, with 12 bases separating them. Germline V gene data show CDR1 as MNHEY and CDR2 as SVGAGI. The CDR3 here is CASSGLLGYGYTF. The CDR3 DNA reads as TGTGCCAGCAGTGGCCTCCTCGGGTATGGCTACACCTTC.